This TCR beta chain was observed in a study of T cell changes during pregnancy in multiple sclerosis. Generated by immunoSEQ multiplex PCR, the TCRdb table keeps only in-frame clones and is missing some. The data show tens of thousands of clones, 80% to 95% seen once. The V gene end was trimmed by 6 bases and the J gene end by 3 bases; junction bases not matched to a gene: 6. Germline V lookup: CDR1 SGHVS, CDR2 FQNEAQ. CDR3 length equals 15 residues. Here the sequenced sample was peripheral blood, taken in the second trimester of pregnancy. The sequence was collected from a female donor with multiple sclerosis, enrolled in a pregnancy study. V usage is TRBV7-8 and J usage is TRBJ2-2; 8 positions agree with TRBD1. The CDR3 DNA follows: TGTGCCAGCAGTGGACAGGGAGCGGACACCGGGGAGCTGTTTTTT. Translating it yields CASSGQGADTGELFF.